This T cell receptor beta chain is drawn from a study of blood T cells in healthy people across ages. CDR1 MDHEN and CDR2 SYDVKM come from the germline V gene. The CDR3 spans 14 residues. Regarding this clonotype: At one end the junction does not follow the germline gene, possibly because of a read error.

For the second PCR, which ran for roughly 6 to 11 cycles, a sample-barcoded 5' primer and a J-beta primer mix were used. Template switching added a 12-random-nucleotide identifier to every cDNA molecule. MiXCR, run by TCRdb on the 5' RACE reads, gives a single entry per CDR3 protein. The data show roughly 1,100,000 distinct CDR3 sequences, with 20% to 25% seen just once and about 0.72% held by the top ten. The same specimen was also included in a second study, on T cells of mothers and their children. From that second work: Sequencing returned over 8 million TCR beta CDR3 reads per mother and several million per child. At a sensitivity of around 100 clones per million clonotypes, no persistent microchimeric T cell clones appeared.

Specimen: blood. This sequence was found in a girl aged 2 to 10 in good health. V usage is TRBV28 and J usage is TRBJ1-4, with D perhaps TRBD1 (5 bases). The CDR3 protein is CASSFPGPGEKPFF. The CDR3 DNA follows: TGTGCCAGCAGTTTTCCGGGGCCGGGTGAAAAACCGTTTTTT.